The 26 T cell receptor beta chains below all came from one sample that was sequenced in a study of T cell changes during pregnancy in multiple sclerosis. Using immunoSEQ multiplex PCR, the repertoire was profiled, and TCRdb retains in-frame clones only, with some absent. Of 98,000 or so clones listed, approximately 93% are singletons. The specimen comprised peripheral blood, sampled after pregnancy. All receptors derive from a female donor with multiple sclerosis, enrolled in a pregnancy study.

The V call is TRBV7-9, the J call TRBJ1-1, with 9 bases identical to TRBD1. Germline CDR1 reads SEHNR; CDR2 reads FQNEAQ (reference sequence). The ends lost 5 bases at V and 6 bases at J; junction bases unmatched: 10. The CDR3 spans 15 residues. CDR3 coding DNA: TGTGCCAGCAGCGGATGGACAGGGGCCGACCCTGAAGCTTTCTTT. This gives the protein CASSGWTGADPEAFF.

The genes are TRBV4-2 and TRBJ2-1; tentatively, D is TRBD1 (6 bases). Germline CDR1 and CDR2: LGHNA and YNFKEQ. The CDR3 runs to 15 residues. V was pared by 1 base and J by 3 bases, with 10 bases between. CDR3 sequence (DNA): TGTGCCAGCAGCCAAGGGGGGCCTAGCTACAATGAGCAGTTCTTC. This codes for CASSQGGPSYNEQFF.

V usage is TRBV28 and J usage is TRBJ2-7; D is unclear. Trimming stripped 2 bases from V and 2 bases from J, with 4 bases between. Germline V CDR1 and CDR2: MDHEN, SYDVKM. The CDR3 is made up of 12 amino acids. For the CDR3, the DNA is TGTGCCAGCAGTTTACTCCCCTACGAGCAGTACTTC. Translating it yields CASSLLPYEQYF.

This rearrangement joins TRBV27 to TRBJ2-1; 13 bases agree with TRBD2. The CDR3 consists of 16 residues. V lost 1 base, J lost 5 bases, and 2 bases stayed unmatched. CDR1 and CDR2 from the germline V gene are MNHEY and SMNVEV (reference sequence). CDR3 coding DNA: TGTGCCAGCAGTTTATTCGGGACTAGCGGGAACAATGAGCAGTTCTTC. The encoded protein is CASSLFGTSGNNEQFF.

The chain recombines TRBV6-1 with TRBJ2-7, with 10 bases lining up with TRBD2. V dropped 10 bases and J dropped 1; count of bases not matched to a gene: 7. Germline assignment: CDR1 MNHNS and CDR2 SASEGT. The CDR3 has 14 amino acids. In DNA, the CDR3 is TGTGCCACGGGTACTAGCGGGATATCCTACGAGCAGTACTTC. It is translated as CATGTSGISYEQYF.

The rearrangement links TRBV2 to TRBJ2-5, with 11 bases identical to TRBD2. Unmatched junction bases numbered 8, after V lost 6 bases and J lost 5 bases. The CDR3 runs 15 residues. Germline CDR1 reads SNHLY; CDR2 reads FYNNEI. CDR3 region: CASRRLAGGGETQYF. The DNA for the CDR3 is TGTGCCAGCAGGAGGCTAGCGGGAGGCGGGGAGACCCAGTACTTC.

The chain recombines TRBV19 with TRBJ1-2; 9 nucleotides match TRBD1. This CDR3 contains 14 residues. V trimming: 10 bases; J trimming: 2 bases; junction bases outside the gene matches: 8. Germline CDR1 and CDR2: LNHDA and SQIVND (reference sequence). The CDR3 protein is CATRDRVTNYGYTF. CDR3 coding DNA: TGTGCCACACGGGACAGGGTGACCAACTATGGCTACACCTTC.

The V call is TRBV18, the J call TRBJ2-7, with 10 nucleotides matching TRBD1. CDR3 length equals 17 residues. Per germline, CDR1 KGHSH and CDR2 LQKENI. Germline trimming cut 0 bases from V and 2 bases from J; bases unmatched to any gene: 7. The CDR3 DNA reads as TGTGCCAGCTCACCACCGTTGGGGACAGGGGTGCCCTACGAGCAGTACTTC. It yields the protein CASSPPLGTGVPYEQYF. Filled out from reference TRBV18 and TRBJ2-7, the complete variable domain reads NAGVMQNPRHLVRRRGQEARLRCSPMKGHSHVYWYRQLPEEGLKFMVYLQKENIIDESGMPKERFSAEFPKEGPSILRIQQVVRGDSAAYFCASSPPLGTGVPYEQYFGPGTRLTVT.

The chain recombines TRBV11-2 with TRBJ1-2; TRBD1 agrees at 10 bases. The V gene end was trimmed by 4 bases and the J gene end by 5 bases; junction bases not matched to a gene: 7. CDR1 SGHAT and CDR2 FQNNGV come from the germline V gene. This CDR3 comprises 15 residues. CDR3 nucleotide sequence: TGTGCCAGCAGCTCCATCCGGGACAGGGGTTATGGCTACACCTTC. It translates to CASSSIRDRGYGYTF.

The chain links TRBV7-9 to TRBJ1-1, with D unclear. The CDR3 length is 13 residues. CDR1 is SEHNR, CDR2 FQNEAQ, per germline (reference sequence). Trimming shortened V by 5 bases and J by 1 base, and 8 bases separated the two germline ends. The CDR3 DNA reads as TGTGCCAGCAGCCGAGAGGGGAACACTGAAGCTTTCTTT. It translates to CASSREGNTEAFF.

The rearrangement links TRBV6-1 to TRBJ2-1; 11 positions match TRBD1. Germline loops: CDR1 MNHNS, CDR2 SASEGT. CDR3 length: 14 amino acids. J was trimmed by 9 bases and V by 6 bases; bases with no gene match: 7. CDR3 amino acids: CASSGTGGYPEQFF. CDR3 DNA: TGTGCCAGCAGCGGGACAGGGGGTTACCCTGAGCAGTTCTTC.

The V call is TRBV9, the J call TRBJ1-6; D perhaps matches TRBD1 (5 bases). Germline V lookup: CDR1 SGDLS, CDR2 YYNGEE. CDR3 length: 14 amino acids. Trimming pared 0 bases from V and 4 bases from J, leaving 5 bases between. The CDR3 region has the DNA TGTGCCAGCAGCGTAGCAGGGTATAATTCACCCCTCCACTTT. Amino acid sequence: CASSVAGYNSPLHF.

Note on this clone: One end of the junction varies from germline; a read error may be responsible. The rearrangement joins TRBV10-3 to TRBJ2-7; D might be TRBD2 (6 bases). The CDR3 runs 16 residues. Germline V gives CDR1 ENHRY, CDR2 SYGVKD. The DNA for the CDR3 is TGTGCCATCAGTGACAACCCTCCCGATTCCCGGCTAGCGCCACGCTTC. Its protein product is CAISDNPPDSRLAPRF.

The chain links TRBV4-1 to TRBJ2-7; the match to TRBD2 covers 10 bases. The ends lost 0 bases at V and 0 bases at J; junction bases unmatched: 14. There are 20 residues in the CDR3. The V gene's germline CDR1 is MGHRA and CDR2 YSYEKL. The CDR3 region is CASSQDSVTSGLLGSYEQYF. The CDR3, as DNA: TGCGCCAGCAGCCAAGATTCCGTGACTAGCGGGCTTCTGGGCTCCTACGAGCAGTACTTC.

The sample holds one count of this clone. The rearrangement joins TRBV5-1 to TRBJ1-1; TRBD1 matches at 8 bases. This CDR3 has 15 amino acids. V was clipped by 4 bases and J by 1 base; unmatched bases: 6. The germline V gene has CDR1 SGHRS and CDR2 YFSETQ. The CDR3 region has the DNA TGCGCCAGCAGCATAGACAGGGGCCGGAACACTGAAGCTTTCTTT. Its protein product is CASSIDRGRNTEAFF.

The chain couples TRBV10-3 to TRBJ2-7; D uncertain. Per the germline V gene, CDR1 is ENHRY and CDR2 is SYGVKD. This CDR3 spans 13 amino acids. Trimming stripped 6 bases from V and 5 bases from J, with 14 bases between. The chain's CDR3 is CAISIRIGNEQYF. The CDR3 DNA follows: TGTGCCATCAGCATCAGGATAGGCAACGAGCAGTACTTC.

The chain employs TRBV4-2 and TRBJ2-2, with TRBD2 matching 7 bases. Germline V gene data show CDR1 as LGHNA and CDR2 as YNFKEQ. V lost 2 bases and J lost 0; bases outside the gene matches: 6. The CDR3 has 17 amino acids. The CDR3 loop is CASSQKRGTSNTGELFF. The CDR3 bases are TGTGCCAGCAGCCAAAAGCGGGGTACCTCGAACACCGGGGAGCTGTTTTTT.

The chain has TRBV7-9 and TRBJ2-7; D perhaps matches TRBD1 (6 bases). CDR1 SEHNR and CDR2 FQNEAQ come from the germline V gene (reference sequence). CDR3 length: 16 amino acids. The germline V and J ends were trimmed by 5 bases and 2 bases, with 19 bases remaining between them. The CDR3: CASSPTSLQGPYEQYF. As DNA, the CDR3 is TGTGCCAGCAGCCCGACTTCCTTACAGGGCCCCTACGAGCAGTACTTC.

The chain couples TRBV27 to TRBJ2-5; TRBD2 might be the D (5 bases). In germline, CDR1 is MNHEY, CDR2 SMNVEV (reference sequence). V was clipped by 5 bases and J by 2 bases, with 15 bases between them. CDR3 length equals 15 residues. The CDR3 reads CASSPRVGSQETQYF. In nucleotides, the CDR3 is TGTGCCAGCAGTCCGCGCGTTGGGAGTCAAGAGACCCAGTACTTC.

V and J are TRBV5-6 and TRBJ1-2; D is unclear. This CDR3 has 14 residues. The V gene lost 1 base and the J gene lost 4 bases, with 11 bases spanning the gap. Germline V gene sequence: CDR1 SGHDT, CDR2 YYEEEE. CDR3 sequence reads: CASSLLGRSYGYTF. CDR3 DNA sequence: TGTGCCAGCAGCTTGTTAGGCCGGAGCTATGGCTACACCTTC.

V gene TRBV6-1 combines with J gene TRBJ2-3; TRBD2 matches 9 bases. The CDR3 has 17 residues. V gave up 3 bases and J gave up 0 bases; unmatched junction bases: 7. From germline, CDR1 is MNHNS and CDR2 SASEGT. For the CDR3, the DNA is TGTGCCAGCAGTGATCTGCTAGCGGGGATTAGCACAGATACGCAGTATTTT. It translates to CASSDLLAGISTDTQYF.

V usage is TRBV29-1 and J usage is TRBJ2-2, with 8 bases lining up with TRBD1. V was clipped by 5 bases and J by 4 bases; unmatched bases: 6. There are 14 residues in the CDR3. CDR1 and CDR2 from the germline V gene are SQVTM and ANQGSEA. In DNA, the CDR3 is TGCAGCGTTCAGGGGGCGTCAGGCACCGGGGAGCTGTTTTTT. Its translation: CSVQGASGTGELFF.

This clone was seen once. V is TRBV19 and J is TRBJ1-1, with TRBD1 matching over 7 bases. The ends lost 5 bases at V and 4 bases at J; junction bases unmatched: 4. Germline V CDR1 and CDR2: LNHDA, SQIVND (reference sequence). The CDR3 is 13 residues long. The CDR3 bases are TGTGCCAGTAGTGCGACAGGGTTCACTGAAGCTTTCTTT. Translation gives CASSATGFTEAFF.

The chain employs TRBV27 and TRBJ2-4; D gene ambiguous. This CDR3 has 14 residues. In germline, CDR1 is MNHEY, CDR2 SMNVEV (reference sequence). V gave up 5 bases and J gave up 0 bases, with 8 bases separating them. DNA of the CDR3: TGTGCCAGCAGTCTATTACTAGCCAAAAACATTCAGTACTTC. It translates to CASSLLLAKNIQYF.

V is TRBV2 and J is TRBJ2-1; 12 bases fit TRBD1. The germline gives CDR1 SNHLY, CDR2 FYNNEI. The CDR3 sequence is 16 residues long. J was trimmed by 6 bases and V by 6 bases; bases with no gene match: 9. The DNA for the CDR3 is TGTGCCAGCAGCGCGGCCGGGACAGGGGGCTTCAATGAGCAGTTCTTC. Its protein product is CASSAAGTGGFNEQFF.

This chain joins TRBV2 and TRBJ2-5; TRBD1 is a possible D gene (7 bases). This CDR3 contains 13 residues. From germline, CDR1 is SNHLY and CDR2 FYNNEI. The V gene lost 6 bases and the J gene lost 2 bases, with 10 bases spanning the gap. The CDR3 nucleotides read TGTGCCAGCAGGCGGGACAGACAAGAGACCCAGTACTTC. It encodes CASRRDRQETQYF. Using reference TRBV2 and TRBJ2-5 for the parts outside the CDR3, the full variable domain is EPEVTQTPSHQVTQMGQEVILRCVPISNHLYFYWYRQILGQKVEFLVSFYNNEISEKSEIFDDQFSVERPDGSNFTLKIRSTKLEDSAMYFCASRRDRQETQYFGPGTRLLVL.